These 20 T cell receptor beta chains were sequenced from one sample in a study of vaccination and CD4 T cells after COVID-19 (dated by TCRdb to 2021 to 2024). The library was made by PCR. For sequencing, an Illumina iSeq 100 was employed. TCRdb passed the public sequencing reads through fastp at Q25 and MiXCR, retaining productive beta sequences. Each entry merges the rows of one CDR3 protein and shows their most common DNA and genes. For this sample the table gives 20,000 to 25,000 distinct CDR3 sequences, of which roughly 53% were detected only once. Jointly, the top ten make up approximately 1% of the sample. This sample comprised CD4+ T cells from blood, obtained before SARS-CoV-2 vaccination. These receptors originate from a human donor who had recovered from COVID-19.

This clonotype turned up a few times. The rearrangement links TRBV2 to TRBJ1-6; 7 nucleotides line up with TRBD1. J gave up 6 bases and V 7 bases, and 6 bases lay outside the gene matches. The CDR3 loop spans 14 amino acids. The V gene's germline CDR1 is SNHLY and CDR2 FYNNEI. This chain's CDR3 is CASNMDRFNSPLHF. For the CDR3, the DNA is TGTGCCAGCAACATGGACAGGTTTAATTCACCCCTCCACTTT.

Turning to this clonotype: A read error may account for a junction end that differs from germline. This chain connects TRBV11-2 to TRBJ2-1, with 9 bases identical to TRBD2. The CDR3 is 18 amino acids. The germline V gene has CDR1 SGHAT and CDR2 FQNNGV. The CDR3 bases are TGTGCCAGCAGAAGAATCCCTAGCGGGAAACCCTCCCACAATGAGCAGTTCTTC. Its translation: CASRRIPSGKPSHNEQFF. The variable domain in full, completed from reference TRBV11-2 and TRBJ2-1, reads EAGVAQSPRYKIIEKRQSVAFWCNPISGHATLYWYQQILGQGPKLLIQFQNNGVVDDSQLPKDRFSAERLKGVDSTLKIQPAKLEDSAVYLCASRRIPSGKPSHNEQFFGPGTRLTVL.

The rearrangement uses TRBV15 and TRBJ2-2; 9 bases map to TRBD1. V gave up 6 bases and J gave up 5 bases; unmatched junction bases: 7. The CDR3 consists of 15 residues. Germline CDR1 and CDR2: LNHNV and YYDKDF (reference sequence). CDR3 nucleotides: TGTGCCACCAGAACAGGGGGCATAGATACCGGGGAGCTGTTTTTT. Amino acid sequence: CATRTGGIDTGELFF. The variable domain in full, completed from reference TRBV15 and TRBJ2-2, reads DAMVIQNPRYQVTQFGKPVTLSCSQTLNHNVMYWYQQKSSQAPKLLFHYYDKDFNNEADTPDNFQSRRPNTSFCFLDIRSPGLGDTAMYLCATRTGGIDTGELFFGEGSRLTVL.

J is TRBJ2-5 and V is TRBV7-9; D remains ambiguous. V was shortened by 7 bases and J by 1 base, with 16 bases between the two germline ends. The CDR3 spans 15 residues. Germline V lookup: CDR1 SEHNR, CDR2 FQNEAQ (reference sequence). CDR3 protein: CASTDGRFLQETQYF. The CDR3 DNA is TGTGCCAGCACCGATGGGCGATTCCTCCAAGAGACCCAGTACTTC.

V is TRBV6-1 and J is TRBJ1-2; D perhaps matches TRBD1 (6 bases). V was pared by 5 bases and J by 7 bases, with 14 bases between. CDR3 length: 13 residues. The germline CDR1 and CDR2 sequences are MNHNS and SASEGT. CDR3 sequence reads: CASSPEGGRGYTF. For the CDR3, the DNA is TGTGCCAGCAGTCCCGAGGGGGGCCGTGGCTACACCTTC.

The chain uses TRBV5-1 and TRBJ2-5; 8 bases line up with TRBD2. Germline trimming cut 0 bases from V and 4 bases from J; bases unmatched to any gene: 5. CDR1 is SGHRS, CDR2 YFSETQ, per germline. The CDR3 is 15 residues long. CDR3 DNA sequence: TGCGCCAGCAGCTTGGGGAGCGGGAGTGCAGAGACCCAGTACTTC. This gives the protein CASSLGSGSAETQYF.

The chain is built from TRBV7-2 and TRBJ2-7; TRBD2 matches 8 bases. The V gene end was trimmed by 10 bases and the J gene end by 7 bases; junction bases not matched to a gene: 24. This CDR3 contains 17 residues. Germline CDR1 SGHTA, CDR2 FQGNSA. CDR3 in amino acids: CATRPTPSISGMKEQYF. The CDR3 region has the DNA TGTGCCACTCGCCCCACACCAAGTATTAGCGGGATGAAAGAGCAGTACTTC.

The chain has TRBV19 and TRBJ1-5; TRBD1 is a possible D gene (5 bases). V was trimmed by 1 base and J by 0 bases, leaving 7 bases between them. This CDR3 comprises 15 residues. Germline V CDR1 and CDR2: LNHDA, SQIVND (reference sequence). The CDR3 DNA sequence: TGTGCCAGTAGTATAGCAGGGTATAGCAATCAGCCCCAGCATTTT. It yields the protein CASSIAGYSNQPQHF.

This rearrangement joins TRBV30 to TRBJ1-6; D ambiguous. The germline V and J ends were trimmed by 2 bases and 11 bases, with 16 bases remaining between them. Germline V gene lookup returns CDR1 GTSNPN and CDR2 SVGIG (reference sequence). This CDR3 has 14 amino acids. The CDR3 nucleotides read TGTGCCTGGAGTCGAGTCTCTCCTATGGCACCCCTCCACTTT. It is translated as CAWSRVSPMAPLHF.

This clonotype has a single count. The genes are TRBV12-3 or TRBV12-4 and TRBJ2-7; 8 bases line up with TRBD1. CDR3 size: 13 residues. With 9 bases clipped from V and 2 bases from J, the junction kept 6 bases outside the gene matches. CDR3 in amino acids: CASMDRATYEQYF. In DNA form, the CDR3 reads TGTGCCAGTATGGACAGGGCCACCTACGAGCAGTACTTC.

The CDR3 coding sequence is TGCAGTGCTAGTGGCGGGGGCCCCTATAATTCACCCCTCCACTTT. It yields the protein CSASGGGPYNSPLHF. This chain connects TRBV20-1 to TRBJ1-6, with a weak D call TRBD1 (6 bases). This CDR3 spans 15 amino acids. Germline CDR1 reads DFQATT; CDR2 reads SNEGSKA (reference sequence). V lost 3 bases to trimming and J lost 2 bases, with 11 bases between them.

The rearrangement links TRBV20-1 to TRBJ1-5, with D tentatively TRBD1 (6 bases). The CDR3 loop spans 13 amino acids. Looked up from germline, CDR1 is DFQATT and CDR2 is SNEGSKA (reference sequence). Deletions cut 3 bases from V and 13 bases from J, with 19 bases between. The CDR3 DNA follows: TGCAGTGCTAGTGGGTCAGCAGGGGAGGTTCAGCATTTT. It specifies CSASGSAGEVQHF.

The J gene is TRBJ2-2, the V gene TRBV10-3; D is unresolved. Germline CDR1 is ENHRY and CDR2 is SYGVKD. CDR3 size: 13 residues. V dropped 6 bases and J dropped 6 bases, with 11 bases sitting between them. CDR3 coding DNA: TGTGCCATCAGGCGGATTAGCCCCGGGGAGCTGTTTTTT. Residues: CAIRRISPGELFF.

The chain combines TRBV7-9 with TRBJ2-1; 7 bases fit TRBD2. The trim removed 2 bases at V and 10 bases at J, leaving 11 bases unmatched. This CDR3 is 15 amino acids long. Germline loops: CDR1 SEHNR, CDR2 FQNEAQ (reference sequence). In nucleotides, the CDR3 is TGTGCCAGCAGCTTACAAGCGGCGGGAGCGGAAGAGCAGTTCTTC. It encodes CASSLQAAGAEEQFF.

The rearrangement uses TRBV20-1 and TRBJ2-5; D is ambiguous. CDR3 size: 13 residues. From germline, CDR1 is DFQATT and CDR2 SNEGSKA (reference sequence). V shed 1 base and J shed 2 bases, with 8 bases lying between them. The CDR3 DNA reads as TGCAGTGCTAGAGTCGCCCGGCAAGAGACCCAGTACTTC. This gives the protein CSARVARQETQYF.

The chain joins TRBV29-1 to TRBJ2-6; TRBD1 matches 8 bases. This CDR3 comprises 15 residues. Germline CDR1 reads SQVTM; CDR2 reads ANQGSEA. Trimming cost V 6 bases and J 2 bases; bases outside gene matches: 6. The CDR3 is CSVGQGLAGANVLTF. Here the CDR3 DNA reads TGCAGCGTAGGACAGGGACTCGCTGGGGCCAACGTCCTGACTTTC. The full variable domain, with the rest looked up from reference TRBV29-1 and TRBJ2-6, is SAVISQKPSRDICQRGTSLTIQCQVDSQVTMMFWYRQQPGQSLTLIATANQGSEATYESGFVIDKFPISRPNLTFSTLTVSNMSPEDSSIYLCSVGQGLAGANVLTFGAGSRLTVL.

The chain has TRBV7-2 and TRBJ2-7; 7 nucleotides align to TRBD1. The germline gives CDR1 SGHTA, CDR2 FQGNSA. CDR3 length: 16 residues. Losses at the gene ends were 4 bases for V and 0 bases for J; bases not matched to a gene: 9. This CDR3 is CASSSTGFTSSYEQYF. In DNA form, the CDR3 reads TGTGCCAGCAGCTCGACAGGGTTCACCTCCTCCTACGAGCAGTACTTC.

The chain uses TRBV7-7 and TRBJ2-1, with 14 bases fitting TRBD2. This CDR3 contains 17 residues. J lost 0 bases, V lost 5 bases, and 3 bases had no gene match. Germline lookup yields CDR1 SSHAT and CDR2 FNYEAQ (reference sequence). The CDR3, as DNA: TGTGCCAGCAGCCGGGGGACTAGCGGGAGCTCCTACAATGAGCAGTTCTTC. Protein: CASSRGTSGSSYNEQFF.

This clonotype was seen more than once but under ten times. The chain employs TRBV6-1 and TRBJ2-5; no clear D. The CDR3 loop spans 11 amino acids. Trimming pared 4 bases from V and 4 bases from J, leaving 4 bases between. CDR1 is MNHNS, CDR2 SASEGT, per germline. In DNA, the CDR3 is TGTGCCAGCAGTGCGAGAGAGACCCAGTACTTC. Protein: CASSARETQYF.

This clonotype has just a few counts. CDR3 nucleotide sequence: TGTGCCAGCAGAGGGACGGCTTCGGATACGCAGTATTTT. Protein sequence: CASRGTASDTQYF. The chain uses TRBV6-1 and TRBJ2-3; D assignment may be TRBD1 or TRBD2 (5 bases each). In germline, CDR1 is MNHNS, CDR2 SASEGT. V dropped 6 bases and J dropped 6 bases, with 13 bases sitting between them. The CDR3 contains 13 residues.